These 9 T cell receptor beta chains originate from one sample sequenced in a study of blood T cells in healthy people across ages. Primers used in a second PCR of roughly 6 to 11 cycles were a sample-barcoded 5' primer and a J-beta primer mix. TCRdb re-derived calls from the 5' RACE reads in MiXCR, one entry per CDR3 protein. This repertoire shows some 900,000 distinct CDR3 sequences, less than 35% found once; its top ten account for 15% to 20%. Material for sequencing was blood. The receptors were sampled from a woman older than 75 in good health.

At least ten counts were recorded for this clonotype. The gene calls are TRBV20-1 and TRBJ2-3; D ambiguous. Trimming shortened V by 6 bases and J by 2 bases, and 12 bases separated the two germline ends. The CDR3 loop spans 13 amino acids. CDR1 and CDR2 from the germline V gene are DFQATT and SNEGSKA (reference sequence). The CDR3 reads CSAPEGYTDTQYF. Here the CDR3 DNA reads TGCAGTGCCCCGGAAGGGTACACAGATACGCAGTATTTT.

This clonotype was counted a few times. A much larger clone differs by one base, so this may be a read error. This CDR3 reads CASSQDVGQALSTDTQYF. The CDR3 DNA reads TGCGCCAGCAGCCAAGATGTTGGACAGGCCTTGAGCACAGATACGCAGTATTTT. The chain carries TRBV4-3 and TRBJ2-3; the match to TRBD1 covers 7 bases. V lost 0 bases to trimming and J lost 0 bases; unmatched junction nucleotides: 9. Germline loops: CDR1 LGHNA, CDR2 YSLEER. The CDR3 loop spans 18 amino acids.

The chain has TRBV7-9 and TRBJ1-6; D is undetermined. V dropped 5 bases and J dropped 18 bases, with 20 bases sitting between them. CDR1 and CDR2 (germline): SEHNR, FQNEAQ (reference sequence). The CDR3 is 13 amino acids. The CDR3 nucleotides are TGTGCCAGCAGCAGGGATACACCTCAAGCCCCCCACTTT. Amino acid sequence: CASSRDTPQAPHF.

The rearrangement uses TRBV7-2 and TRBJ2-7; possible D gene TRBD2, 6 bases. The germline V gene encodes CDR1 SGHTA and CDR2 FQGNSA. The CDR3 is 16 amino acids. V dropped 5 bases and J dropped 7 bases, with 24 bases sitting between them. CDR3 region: CASSPGGSVGWEEQYF. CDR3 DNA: TGTGCCAGCAGCCCCGGAGGGAGCGTTGGTTGGGAAGAGCAGTACTTC.

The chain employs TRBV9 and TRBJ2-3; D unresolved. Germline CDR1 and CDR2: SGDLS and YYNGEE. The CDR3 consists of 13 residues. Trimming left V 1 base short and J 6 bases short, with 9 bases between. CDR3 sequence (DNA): TGTGCCAGCAGCGTACAGCTCGGGGATACGCAGTATTTT. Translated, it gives CASSVQLGDTQYF.

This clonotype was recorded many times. CDR3 region: CAISTRTSGGLDTQYF. CDR3 DNA: TGTGCCATCAGTACAAGGACTAGCGGGGGTCTAGATACGCAGTATTTT. The chain joins TRBV10-3 to TRBJ2-3; 13 nucleotides line up with TRBD2. The CDR3 consists of 16 residues. Germline V lookup: CDR1 ENHRY, CDR2 SYGVKD. J was trimmed by 5 bases and V by 5 bases; bases with no gene match: 7.

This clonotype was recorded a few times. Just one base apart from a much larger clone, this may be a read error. The CDR3 spells CAISGTVQETQFF. Written as DNA, the CDR3 is TGTGCCATCAGTGGAACAGTCCAAGAGACCCAGTTCTTC. This chain joins TRBV10-3 and TRBJ2-1; unclear D gene. CDR1 ENHRY and CDR2 SYGVKD come from the germline V gene. This CDR3 is built from 13 residues. V was shortened by 4 bases and J by 13 bases, with 17 bases between the two germline ends.

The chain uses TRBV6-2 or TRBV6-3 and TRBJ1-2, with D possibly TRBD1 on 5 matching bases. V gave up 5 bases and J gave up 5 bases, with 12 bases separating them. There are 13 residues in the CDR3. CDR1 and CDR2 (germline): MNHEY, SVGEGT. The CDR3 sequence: CASSRDGSYGYTF. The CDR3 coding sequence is TGTGCCAGCAGTCGGGACGGCAGTTATGGCTACACCTTC.

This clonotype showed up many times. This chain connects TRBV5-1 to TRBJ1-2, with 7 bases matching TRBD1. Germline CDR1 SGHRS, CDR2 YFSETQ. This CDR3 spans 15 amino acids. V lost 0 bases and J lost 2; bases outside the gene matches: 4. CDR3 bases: TGCGCCAGCAGCTTGGTACCGGGACAGAACTATGGCTACACCTTC. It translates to CASSLVPGQNYGYTF.